The 8 T cell receptor beta chains below come from one sample, sequenced in a study of CD8+CD57+ T cells in acquired aplastic anemia. The use of genomic DNA as template underpinned the TCR beta VDJ and CDR3 profiling. TCRdb re-analysed the reads in MiXCR, keeping a single row per CDR3 protein. The sample carries about 170,000 distinct CDR3 sequences, around 60% recorded once. The sample consisted of sorted CD4+, CD8+, or CD8+CD57+ T cells (not recorded which) from PBMCs. All receptors derive from a human donor in good health.

The chain joins TRBV9 to TRBJ1-4; D is possibly TRBD1 (5 bases). CDR3 size: 16 residues. V lost 4 bases and J 6 bases, leaving 19 bases between the germline ends. CDR1 and CDR2 (germline): SGDLS, YYNGEE. The CDR3 DNA reads TGTGCCAGCAGCCCCTCTTCGGGCAGGGAGTATGAAAAACTGTTTTTT. This encodes CASSPSSGREYEKLFF.

This clonotype was counted many times. V is TRBV25-1 and J is TRBJ1-2; D may be TRBD1 (5 bases). CDR1 is MGHDK and CDR2 is SYGVNS in the germline V gene. The CDR3 loop spans 14 amino acids. The V gene lost 0 bases and the J gene lost 4 bases, with 9 bases spanning the gap. CDR3 region: CASSEYAGGYGYTF. DNA of the CDR3: TGTGCCAGCAGTGAATATGCCGGGGGCTATGGCTACACCTTC.

The rearrangement uses TRBV7-8 and TRBJ1-1; 9 bases agree with TRBD1. This CDR3 comprises 16 residues. V lost 8 bases, J lost 5 bases, and 15 bases stayed unmatched. Germline assignment: CDR1 SGHVS and CDR2 FQNEAQ. For the CDR3, the DNA is TGTGCCAGCCGGGGGGTAACAGGGGGCGCCGAAACTGAAGCTTTCTTT. Translating it yields CASRGVTGGAETEAFF.

J is TRBJ2-7 and V is TRBV10-3; 10 nucleotides agree with TRBD1. Germline V CDR1 and CDR2: ENHRY, SYGVKD. Trimming took 7 bases from V and 5 from J; bases not matched to a gene: 8. CDR3 length equals 14 residues. CDR3 sequence reads: CAITPGQGFNEQYF. Here the CDR3 DNA reads TGTGCCATCACCCCGGGACAGGGGTTCAACGAGCAGTACTTC.

The rearrangement links TRBV7-3 to TRBJ2-3; no clear D gene. Germline values: CDR1 SGHTA, CDR2 FQGTGA. The germline V and J ends were trimmed by 0 bases and 6 bases, with 13 bases remaining between them. The CDR3 contains 15 residues. CDR3 DNA sequence: TGTGCCAGCAGCTTAACTAGGCGTGAAGCGGATACGCAGTATTTT. Translating it yields CASSLTRREADTQYF.

CDR3 coding DNA: TGTGCCAGCAGCCCGGGGCACAGGGGGTCCGGAAACACCATATATTTT. Encoded protein: CASSPGHRGSGNTIYF. The chain links TRBV7-9 to TRBJ1-3, with TRBD1 identical over 8 bases. J lost 4 bases, V lost 5 bases, and 10 bases had no gene match. CDR1 is SEHNR, CDR2 FQNEAQ, per germline (reference sequence). The CDR3 has 16 residues.

The genes are TRBV7-9 and TRBJ2-1; D is undetermined. The V end lost 3 bases, the J end lost 0 bases, and 9 bases lay between the germline ends. Germline V gene lookup returns CDR1 SEHNR and CDR2 FQNEAQ (reference sequence). The CDR3 has 15 residues. The CDR3 sequence is CASSFTASSYNEQFF. CDR3 nucleotides: TGTGCCAGCAGCTTCACGGCCAGCTCCTACAATGAGCAGTTCTTC.

A note on this clonotype: Sequence at one end of the junction differs from germline and may be a read error. The V and J genes are TRBV10-3 and TRBJ2-1; 8 nucleotides match TRBD2. The CDR3 has 17 amino acids. Germline CDR1 ENHRY, CDR2 SYGVKD. In DNA form, the CDR3 reads TGTGCCAGCAGTTACTCGCCTGCGGGGGGCATCTACAATGAGCAGTTCTTC. Translated, it gives CASSYSPAGGIYNEQFF.